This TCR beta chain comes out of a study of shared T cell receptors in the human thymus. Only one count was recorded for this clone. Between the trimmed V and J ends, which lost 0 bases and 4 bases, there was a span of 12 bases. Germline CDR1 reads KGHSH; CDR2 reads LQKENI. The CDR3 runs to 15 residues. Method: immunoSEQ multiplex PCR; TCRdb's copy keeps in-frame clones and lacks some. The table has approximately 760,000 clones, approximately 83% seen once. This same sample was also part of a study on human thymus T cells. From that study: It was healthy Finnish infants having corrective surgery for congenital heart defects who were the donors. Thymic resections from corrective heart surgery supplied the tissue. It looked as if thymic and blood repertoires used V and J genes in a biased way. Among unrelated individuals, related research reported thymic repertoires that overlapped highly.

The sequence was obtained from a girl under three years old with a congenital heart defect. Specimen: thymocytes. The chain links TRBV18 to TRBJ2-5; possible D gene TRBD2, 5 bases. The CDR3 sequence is CASSPPEAGGETQYF. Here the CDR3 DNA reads TGTGCCAGCTCACCACCGGAGGCAGGAGGAGAGACCCAGTACTTC.